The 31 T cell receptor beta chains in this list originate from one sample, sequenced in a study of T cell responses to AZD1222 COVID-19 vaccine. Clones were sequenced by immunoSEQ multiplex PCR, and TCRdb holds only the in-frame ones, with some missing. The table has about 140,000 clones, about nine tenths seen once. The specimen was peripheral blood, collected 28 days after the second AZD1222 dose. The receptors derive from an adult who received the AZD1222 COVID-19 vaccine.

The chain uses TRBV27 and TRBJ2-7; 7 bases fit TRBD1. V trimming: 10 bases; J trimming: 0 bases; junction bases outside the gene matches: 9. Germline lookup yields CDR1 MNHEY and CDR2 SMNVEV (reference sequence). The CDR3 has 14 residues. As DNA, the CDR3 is TGTGCCAACCCAGGGACAGACCTCTCCTACGAGCAGTACGTC. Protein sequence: CANPGTDLSYEQYV.

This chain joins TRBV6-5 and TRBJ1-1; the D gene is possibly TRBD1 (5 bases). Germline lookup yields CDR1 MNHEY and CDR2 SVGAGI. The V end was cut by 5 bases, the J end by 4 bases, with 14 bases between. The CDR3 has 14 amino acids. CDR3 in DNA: TGTGCCAGCAGTCCGAACGCGGGGGGCACTGAAGCTTTCTTT. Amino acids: CASSPNAGGTEAFF.

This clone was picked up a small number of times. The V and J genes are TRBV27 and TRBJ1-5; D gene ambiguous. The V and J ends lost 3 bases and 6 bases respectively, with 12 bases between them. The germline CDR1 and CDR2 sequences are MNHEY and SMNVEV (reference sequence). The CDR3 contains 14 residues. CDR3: CASSFHRGGQPQHF. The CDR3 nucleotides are TGTGCCAGCAGTTTTCACCGGGGAGGTCAGCCCCAGCATTTT.

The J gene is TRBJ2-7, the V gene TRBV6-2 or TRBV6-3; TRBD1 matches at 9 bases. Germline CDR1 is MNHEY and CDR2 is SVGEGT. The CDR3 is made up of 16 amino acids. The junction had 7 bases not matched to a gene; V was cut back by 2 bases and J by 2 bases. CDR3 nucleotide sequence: TGTGCCAGCAGTTACCCGGGACAGGGATCCGCCTACGAGCAGTACTTC. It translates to CASSYPGQGSAYEQYF.

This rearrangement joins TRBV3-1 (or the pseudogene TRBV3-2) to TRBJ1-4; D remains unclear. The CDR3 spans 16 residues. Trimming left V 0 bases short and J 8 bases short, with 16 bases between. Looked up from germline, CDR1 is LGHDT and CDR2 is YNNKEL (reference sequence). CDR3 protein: CASSQDLGSLGEKLFF. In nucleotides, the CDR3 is TGTGCCAGCAGCCAAGATCTAGGCTCCCTTGGGGAAAAACTGTTTTTT.

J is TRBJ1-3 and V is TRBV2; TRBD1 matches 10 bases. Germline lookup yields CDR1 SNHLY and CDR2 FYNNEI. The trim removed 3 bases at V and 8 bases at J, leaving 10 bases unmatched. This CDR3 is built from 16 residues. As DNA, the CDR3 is TGTGCCAGCAGTGACCCTCCGGACAGGGGGTTATACACCATATATTTT. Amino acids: CASSDPPDRGLYTIYF. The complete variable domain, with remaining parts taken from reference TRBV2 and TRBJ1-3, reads EPEVTQTPSHQVTQMGQEVILRCVPISNHLYFYWYRQILGQKVEFLVSFYNNEISEKSEIFDDQFSVERPDGSNFTLKIRSTKLEDSAMYFCASSDPPDRGLYTIYFGEGSWLTVV.

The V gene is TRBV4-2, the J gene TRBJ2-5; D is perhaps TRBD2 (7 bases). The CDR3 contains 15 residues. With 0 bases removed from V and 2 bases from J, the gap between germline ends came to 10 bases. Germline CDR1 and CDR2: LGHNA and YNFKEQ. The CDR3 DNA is TGTGCCAGCAGCCAAGATAGGGGGGGACAAGAGACCCAGTACTTC. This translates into CASSQDRGGQETQYF.

Here the CDR3 reads CASSQSLAGRGKETQYF. CDR3 nucleotide sequence: TGTGCCAGCAGCCAGTCGTTGGCGGGAAGGGGAAAAGAGACCCAGTACTTC. This chain connects TRBV3-1 (or the pseudogene TRBV3-2) to TRBJ2-5, with D perhaps matching TRBD2 (6 bases). V shed 3 bases and J shed 3 bases, with 20 bases lying between them. The CDR3 loop spans 17 amino acids. CDR1 LGHDT and CDR2 YNNKEL come from the germline V gene (reference sequence).

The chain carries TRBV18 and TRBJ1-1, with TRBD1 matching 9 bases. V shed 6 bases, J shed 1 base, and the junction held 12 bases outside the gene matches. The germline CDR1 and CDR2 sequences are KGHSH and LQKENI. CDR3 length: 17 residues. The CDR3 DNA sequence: TGTGCCAGCTCGCAAAATCTTAACAGGGGGCCGAACACTGAAGCTTTCTTT. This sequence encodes CASSQNLNRGPNTEAFF.

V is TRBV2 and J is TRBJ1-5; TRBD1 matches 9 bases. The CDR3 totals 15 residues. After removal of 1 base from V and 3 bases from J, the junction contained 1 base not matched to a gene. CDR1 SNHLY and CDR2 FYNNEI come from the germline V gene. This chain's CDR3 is CASSEGTGVNQPQHF. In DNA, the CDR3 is TGTGCCAGCAGTGAAGGGACAGGGGTCAATCAGCCCCAGCATTTT.

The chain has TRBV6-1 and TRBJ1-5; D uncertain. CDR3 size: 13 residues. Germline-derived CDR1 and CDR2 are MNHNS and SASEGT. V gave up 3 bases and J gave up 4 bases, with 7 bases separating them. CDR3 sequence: CASSDQRNQPQHF. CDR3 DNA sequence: TGTGCCAGCAGTGATCAAAGGAATCAGCCCCAGCATTTT.

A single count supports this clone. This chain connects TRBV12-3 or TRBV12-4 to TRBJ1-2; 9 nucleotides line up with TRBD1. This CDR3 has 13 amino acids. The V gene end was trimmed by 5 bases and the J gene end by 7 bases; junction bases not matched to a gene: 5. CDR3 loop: CASSTDRGTGYTF. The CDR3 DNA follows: TGTGCCAGCAGTACGGACAGGGGAACTGGCTACACCTTC.

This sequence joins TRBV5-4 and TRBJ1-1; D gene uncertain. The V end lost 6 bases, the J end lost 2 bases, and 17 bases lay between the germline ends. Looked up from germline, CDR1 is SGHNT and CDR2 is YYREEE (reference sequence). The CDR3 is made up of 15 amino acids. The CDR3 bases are TGTGCCAGCACTACCGTGGGGAGACACAACACTGAAGCTTTCTTT. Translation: CASTTVGRHNTEAFF.

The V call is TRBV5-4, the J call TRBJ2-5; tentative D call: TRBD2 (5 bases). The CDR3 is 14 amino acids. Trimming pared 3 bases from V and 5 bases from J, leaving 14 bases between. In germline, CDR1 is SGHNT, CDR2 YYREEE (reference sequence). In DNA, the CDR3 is TGTGCCAGCAGCTCCCCGAAGAGAGGGGAGACCCAGTACTTC. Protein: CASSSPKRGETQYF.

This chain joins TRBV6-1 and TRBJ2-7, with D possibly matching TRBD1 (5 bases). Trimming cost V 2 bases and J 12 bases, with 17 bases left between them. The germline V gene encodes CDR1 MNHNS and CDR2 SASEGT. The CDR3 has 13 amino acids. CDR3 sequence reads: CASSESGRAHSYF. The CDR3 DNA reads TGTGCCAGCAGTGAATCCGGCAGGGCCCACTCGTACTTC.

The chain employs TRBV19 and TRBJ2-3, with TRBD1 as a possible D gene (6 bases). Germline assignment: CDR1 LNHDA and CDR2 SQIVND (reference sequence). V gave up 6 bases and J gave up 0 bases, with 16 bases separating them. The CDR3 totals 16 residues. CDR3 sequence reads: CASRLEQGRSTDTQYF. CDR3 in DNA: TGTGCCAGTAGATTAGAACAGGGTAGAAGCACAGATACGCAGTATTTT.

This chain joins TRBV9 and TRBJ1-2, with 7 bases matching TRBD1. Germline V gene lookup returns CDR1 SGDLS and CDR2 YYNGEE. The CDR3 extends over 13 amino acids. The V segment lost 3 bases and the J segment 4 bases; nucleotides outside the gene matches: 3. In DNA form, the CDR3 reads TGTGCCAGCAGCGACGACAGGGTCTATGGCTACACCTTC. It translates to CASSDDRVYGYTF.

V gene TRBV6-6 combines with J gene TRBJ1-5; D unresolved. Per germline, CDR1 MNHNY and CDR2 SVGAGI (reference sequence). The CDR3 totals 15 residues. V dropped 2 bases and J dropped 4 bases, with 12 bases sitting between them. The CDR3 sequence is CASSYRTRDNQPQHF. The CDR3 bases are TGTGCCAGCAGTTACAGGACCCGGGATAATCAGCCCCAGCATTTT.

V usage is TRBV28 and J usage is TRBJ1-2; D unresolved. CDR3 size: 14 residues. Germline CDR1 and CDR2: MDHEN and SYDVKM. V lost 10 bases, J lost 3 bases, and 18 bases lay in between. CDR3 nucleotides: TGTGCCACCTTTGTGCAGGAAACTCACTATGGCTACACCTTC. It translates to CATFVQETHYGYTF.

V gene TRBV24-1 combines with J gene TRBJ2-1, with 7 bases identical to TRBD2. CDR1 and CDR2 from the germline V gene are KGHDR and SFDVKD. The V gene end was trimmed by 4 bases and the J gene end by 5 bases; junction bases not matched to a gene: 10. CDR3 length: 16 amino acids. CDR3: CATSDIGAGLDNEQFF. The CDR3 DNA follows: TGTGCCACCAGTGACATAGGAGCGGGGCTGGACAATGAGCAGTTCTTC.

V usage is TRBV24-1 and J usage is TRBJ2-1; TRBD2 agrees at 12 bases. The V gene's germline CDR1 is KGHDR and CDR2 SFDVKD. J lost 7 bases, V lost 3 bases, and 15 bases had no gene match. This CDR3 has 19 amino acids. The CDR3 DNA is TGTGCCACCAGTGATCTAAAAAGGACTAGCGGGGTTATTAGGAATGAGCAGTTCTTC. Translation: CATSDLKRTSGVIRNEQFF.

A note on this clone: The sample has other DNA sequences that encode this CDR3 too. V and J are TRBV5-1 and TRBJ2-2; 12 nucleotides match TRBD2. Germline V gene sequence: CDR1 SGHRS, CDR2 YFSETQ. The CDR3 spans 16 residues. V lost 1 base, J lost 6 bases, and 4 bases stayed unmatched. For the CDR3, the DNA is TGCGCCAGCAGCTTGAGGCTAGCGGGGGGGGCCGGGGAGCTGTTTTTT. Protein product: CASSLRLAGGAGELFF.

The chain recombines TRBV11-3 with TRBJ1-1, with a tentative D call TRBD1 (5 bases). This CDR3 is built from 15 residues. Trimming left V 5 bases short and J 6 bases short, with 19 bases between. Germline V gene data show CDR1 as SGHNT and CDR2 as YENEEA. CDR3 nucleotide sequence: TGTGCCAGCAGCCAGGGACCCCAACAGGTCTCTGAAGCTTTCTTT. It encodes CASSQGPQQVSEAFF.

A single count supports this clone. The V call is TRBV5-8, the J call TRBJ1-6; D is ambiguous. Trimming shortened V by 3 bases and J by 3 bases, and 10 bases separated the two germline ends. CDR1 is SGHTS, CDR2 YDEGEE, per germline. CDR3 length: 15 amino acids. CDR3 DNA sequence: TGTGCCAGCAGCTCCTCGGGATTCTATAATTCACCCCTCCACTTT. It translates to CASSSSGFYNSPLHF.

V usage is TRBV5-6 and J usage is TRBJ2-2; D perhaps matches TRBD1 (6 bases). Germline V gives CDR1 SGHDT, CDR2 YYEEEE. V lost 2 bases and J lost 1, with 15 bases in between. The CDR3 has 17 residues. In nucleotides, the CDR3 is TGTGCCAGCAGCTTTCAACAGGGACCAGGGAACACCGGGGAGCTGTTTTTT. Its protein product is CASSFQQGPGNTGELFF. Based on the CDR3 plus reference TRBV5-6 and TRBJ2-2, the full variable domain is DAGVTQSPTHLIKTRGQQVTLRCSPKSGHDTVSWYQQALGQGPQFIFQYYEEEERQRGNFPDRFSGHQFPNYSSELNVNALLLGDSALYLCASSFQQGPGNTGELFFGEGSRLTVL.

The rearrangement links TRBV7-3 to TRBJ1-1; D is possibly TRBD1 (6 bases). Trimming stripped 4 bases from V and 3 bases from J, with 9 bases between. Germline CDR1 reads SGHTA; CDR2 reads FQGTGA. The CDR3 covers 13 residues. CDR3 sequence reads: CASSYGQHTEAFF. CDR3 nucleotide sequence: TGTGCCAGCAGCTACGGACAGCACACTGAAGCTTTCTTT. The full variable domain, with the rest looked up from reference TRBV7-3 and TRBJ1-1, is GAGVSQTPSNKVTEKGKYVELRCDPISGHTALYWYRQSLGQGPEFLIYFQGTGAADDSGLPNDRFFAVRPEGSVSTLKIQRTERGDSAVYLCASSYGQHTEAFFGQGTRLTVV.

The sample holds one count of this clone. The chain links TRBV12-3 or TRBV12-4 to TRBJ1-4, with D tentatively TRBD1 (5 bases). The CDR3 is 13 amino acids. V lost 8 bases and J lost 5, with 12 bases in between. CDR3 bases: TGTGCCAGCGGGCTAGGGGAGAATGAAAAACTGTTTTTT. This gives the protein CASGLGENEKLFF.

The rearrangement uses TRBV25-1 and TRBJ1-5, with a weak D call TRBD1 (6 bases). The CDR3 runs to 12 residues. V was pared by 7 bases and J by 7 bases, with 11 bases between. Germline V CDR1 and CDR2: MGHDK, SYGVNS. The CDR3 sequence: CASKGGGQPQHF. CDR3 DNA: TGTGCCAGCAAGGGGGGAGGGCAGCCCCAGCATTTT.

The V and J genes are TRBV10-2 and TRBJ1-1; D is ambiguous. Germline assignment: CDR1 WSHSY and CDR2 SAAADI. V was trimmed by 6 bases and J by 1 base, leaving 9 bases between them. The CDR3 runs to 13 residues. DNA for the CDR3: TGCGCCAGCAGACGGCAGGCGAACACTGAAGCTTTCTTT. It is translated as CASRRQANTEAFF.

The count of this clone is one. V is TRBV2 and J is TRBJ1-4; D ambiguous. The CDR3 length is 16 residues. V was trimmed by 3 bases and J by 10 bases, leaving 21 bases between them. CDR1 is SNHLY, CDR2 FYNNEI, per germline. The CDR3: CASSEWVDGPLGKLFF. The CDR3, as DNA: TGTGCCAGCAGTGAGTGGGTGGACGGACCCTTGGGAAAACTGTTTTTT.

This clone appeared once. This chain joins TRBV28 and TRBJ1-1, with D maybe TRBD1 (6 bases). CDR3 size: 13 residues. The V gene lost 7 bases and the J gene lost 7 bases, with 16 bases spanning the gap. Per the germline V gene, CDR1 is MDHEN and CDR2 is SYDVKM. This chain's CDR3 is CASTLRGGGEAFF. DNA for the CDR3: TGTGCCAGCACCCTGAGAGGGGGGGGTGAAGCTTTCTTT. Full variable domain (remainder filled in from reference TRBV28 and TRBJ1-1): DVKVTQSSRYLVKRTGEKVFLECVQDMDHENMFWYRQDPGLGLRLIYFSYDVKMKEKGDIPEGYSVSREKKERFSLILESASTNQTSMYLCASTLRGGGEAFFGQGTRLTVV.